These 25 T cell receptor beta chains originate from one sample sequenced in a study of blood T cells in healthy people across ages (dated by TCRdb to about 2015). Library method: 5' RACE. Sequenced using an Illumina HiSeq 2500. A second PCR of roughly 7 to 11 cycles was performed with a sample-barcoded 5' primer and a J-beta primer mix. The raw public reads went through TCRdb reprocessing: fastp at Q25, MiXCR clone calling, in-frame beta chains kept. Each entry merges the rows of one CDR3 protein and shows their most common DNA and genes. Across this sample there are 850,000 to 1,300,000 distinct CDR3 sequences, with under 55% seen only once. The top ten clones comprise around 18% of the sample. The sample comprised blood. Receptors were obtained from a woman between 55 and 75 years old in good health.

The J gene is TRBJ1-4, the V gene TRBV14, with D possibly being TRBD1 (6 bases). Germline V lookup: CDR1 SGHDN, CDR2 FVKESK. Trimming left V 4 bases short and J 8 bases short, with 14 bases between. This CDR3 comprises 14 residues. The CDR3: CASSRGGHGEKLFF. DNA for the CDR3: TGTGCCAGCAGCCGCGGGGGGCATGGGGAAAAACTGTTTTTT.

The CDR3 protein is CASSPQDSRFYGYTF. Written as DNA, the CDR3 is TGTGCCAGCAGTCCCCAGGACAGCCGCTTCTATGGCTACACCTTC. This rearrangement joins TRBV27 to TRBJ1-2; a possible D gene is TRBD1 (6 bases). V shed 5 bases and J shed 4 bases, with 17 bases lying between them. This CDR3 region has 15 residues. CDR1 and CDR2 from the germline V gene are MNHEY and SMNVEV (reference sequence).

This clonotype was recorded a few times. The V and J genes are TRBV12-3 or TRBV12-4 and TRBJ2-4; D ambiguous. V was pared by 5 bases and J by 0 bases, with 8 bases between. CDR3 length: 14 residues. CDR3 sequence reads: CASSSSIAKNIQYF. Here the CDR3 DNA reads TGTGCCAGCAGTAGCAGCATAGCCAAAAACATTCAGTACTTC.

Only one count was recorded for this clonotype. The CDR3 region is CASSYARLESYEQYF. The DNA of the CDR3 is TGTGCCAGCAGCTATGCCAGGTTGGAATCCTACGAGCAGTACTTC. The genes are TRBV14 and TRBJ2-7; no reliable D call. Trimming took off 5 bases at V and 1 base at J, with 15 bases between the two ends. The CDR3 runs 15 residues. Germline assignment: CDR1 SGHDN and CDR2 FVKESK.

The rearrangement joins TRBV27 to TRBJ2-2; the match to TRBD2 covers 8 bases. Germline V lookup: CDR1 MNHEY, CDR2 SMNVEV (reference sequence). CDR3 length: 15 residues. V lost 2 bases and J lost 4; bases outside the gene matches: 3. The CDR3: CASSLLAGSTGELFF. DNA of the CDR3: TGTGCCAGCAGTTTACTAGCGGGCTCCACCGGGGAGCTGTTTTTT.

This chain joins TRBV2 and TRBJ2-1; TRBD2 aligns across 10 bases. The CDR3 covers 14 residues. V shed 4 bases, J shed 5 bases, and the junction held 2 bases outside the gene matches. Germline V gives CDR1 SNHLY, CDR2 FYNNEI. The CDR3 nucleotides read TGTGCCAGCAGTGCGGGACTAGCGAACAATGAGCAGTTCTTC. Its protein is CASSAGLANNEQFF.

In this sample, this clonotype turned up a few times. The rearrangement links TRBV12-3 or TRBV12-4 to TRBJ2-1; D gene ambiguous. Trimming took off 1 base at V and 7 bases at J, with 5 bases between the two ends. The CDR3 has 12 residues. CDR3 in DNA: TGTGCCAGCAGTTTAGGGTGGAATGAGCAGTTCTTC. This translates into CASSLGWNEQFF.

The gene calls are TRBV9 and TRBJ1-6; D remains ambiguous. Looked up from germline, CDR1 is SGDLS and CDR2 is YYNGEE. Trimming removed 0 bases from V and 0 bases from J, with 13 bases in between. The CDR3 is 18 residues long. The CDR3 DNA sequence: TGTGCCAGCAGCGTAGGGTCCGGGTCGAGCTCCTATAATTCACCCCTCCACTTT. Amino acids: CASSVGSGSSSYNSPLHF.

This chain links TRBV4-1 with TRBJ1-4; a weak D match, TRBD1 (5 bases). V lost 1 base, J lost 1 base, and 10 bases lay in between. Germline V gives CDR1 MGHRA, CDR2 YSYEKL. The CDR3 runs 16 residues. The CDR3 coding sequence is TGCGCCAGCAGCCAAGGAGGGGCGAGAACTAATGAAAAACTGTTTTTT. Translated: CASSQGGARTNEKLFF.

This clonotype has only a few counts. The V call is TRBV20-1, the J call TRBJ2-3, with 9 bases fitting TRBD2. CDR3 length: 14 residues. Germline lookup yields CDR1 DFQATT and CDR2 SNEGSKA (reference sequence). J lost 4 bases, V lost 4 bases, and 6 bases had no gene match. CDR3 in DNA: TGCAGTGCTATCCCAGCGGGAGGAGCAGATACGCAGTATTTT. The encoded protein is CSAIPAGGADTQYF.

The gene calls are TRBV6-5 and TRBJ1-4, with D possibly being TRBD1 (5 bases). Deletions cut 8 bases from V and 0 bases from J, with 10 bases between. CDR3 length equals 14 residues. The germline gives CDR1 MNHEY, CDR2 SVGAGI. For the CDR3, the DNA is TGTGCCAGCGGCCAACAGGCAACTAATGAAAAACTGTTTTTT. This sequence encodes CASGQQATNEKLFF.

This chain connects TRBV28 to TRBJ2-1; D is undetermined. Per the germline V gene, CDR1 is MDHEN and CDR2 is SYDVKM. V lost 5 bases and J lost 8, with 13 bases in between. The CDR3 sequence is 13 residues long. This CDR3 is CASSPSPAHEQFF. CDR3 coding DNA: TGTGCCAGCAGTCCATCTCCGGCCCATGAGCAGTTCTTC.

The rearrangement links TRBV3-1 to TRBJ2-3; 7 positions match TRBD2. Trimming cost V 1 base and J 8 bases; bases outside gene matches: 12. The CDR3 has 16 residues. Germline CDR1 reads LGHDT; CDR2 reads YNNKEL (reference sequence). CDR3 in DNA: TGTGCCAGCAGCCAAGTAACTAGCGCTCCCGGCGGTACGCAGTATTTT. Translation gives CASSQVTSAPGGTQYF.

The V gene is TRBV12-3 or TRBV12-4, the J gene TRBJ1-1; D is uncertain. The CDR3 is 13 amino acids. V gave up 1 base and J gave up 3 bases, with 6 bases separating them. CDR3 in DNA: TGTGCCAGCAGTTTAGAGAGGGACACTGAAGCTTTCTTT. Protein: CASSLERDTEAFF.

Only a few counts were recorded for this clonotype. The chain combines TRBV6-5 with TRBJ2-5, with D maybe TRBD1 (5 bases). The germline V gene encodes CDR1 MNHEY and CDR2 SVGAGI. The CDR3 is 14 residues long. The V and J ends lost 8 bases and 4 bases respectively, with 17 bases between them. The CDR3 spells CASSLGRASETQYF. The CDR3 nucleotides read TGTGCCAGCTCACTCGGCAGGGCCTCAGAGACCCAGTACTTC.

This clonotype has a handful of counts. The chain uses TRBV7-2 and TRBJ2-5; the match to TRBD2 covers 10 bases. The J segment lost 6 bases and the V segment lost 2 bases, leaving 6 bases of the junction unmatched. Germline V CDR1 and CDR2: SGHTA, FQGNSA. The CDR3 runs 15 residues. CDR3 amino acids: CASSLWEREGQTQYF. CDR3 bases: TGTGCCAGCAGCTTATGGGAGCGGGAGGGGCAGACCCAGTACTTC. Drawing the rest from reference TRBV7-2 and TRBJ2-5, the complete variable domain is GAGVSQSPSNKVTEKGKDVELRCDPISGHTALYWYRQSLGQGLEFLIYFQGNSAPDKSGLPSDRFSAERTGGSVSTLTIQRTQQEDSAVYLCASSLWEREGQTQYFGPGTRLLVL.

The gene calls are TRBV7-6 and TRBJ2-4; possibly TRBD2 for D (7 bases). Matching the DNA end better, TRBJ2-7 makes the J call doubtful. The CDR3 covers 14 residues. The germline V gene encodes CDR1 SGHVS and CDR2 FNYEAQ. The CDR3 DNA is TGTGCCAGCAGCTTAGGGGAGGGGGTCTCCGAGCAGTACTTC. It yields the protein CASSLGEGVSEQYF.

This clonotype was seen a handful of times. The chain joins TRBV6-6 to TRBJ1-5, with D unclear. CDR1 and CDR2 (germline): MNHNY, SVGAGI (reference sequence). V was cut by 6 bases and J by 3 bases, with 21 bases left in between. This CDR3 contains 17 residues. In DNA, the CDR3 is TGTGCCAGCAGCCCCCCCCTAGGAAGGAGCCTCAATCAGCCCCAGCATTTT. It is translated as CASSPPLGRSLNQPQHF.

This chain connects TRBV6-5 to TRBJ1-2, with D hard to call. CDR3 length: 16 amino acids. V lost 2 bases and J lost 5, with 18 bases in between. In germline, CDR1 is MNHEY, CDR2 SVGAGI. The CDR3 DNA reads TGTGCCAGCAGTTACCGGAGGTTTTTCGCTTTGTATGGCTACACCTTC. Protein sequence: CASSYRRFFALYGYTF.

This chain links TRBV7-9 with TRBJ2-5, with D possibly being TRBD1 or TRBD2 (5 bases each). The V and J ends lost 2 bases and 3 bases respectively, with 13 bases between them. This CDR3 is 15 amino acids long. The germline CDR1 and CDR2 sequences are SEHNR and FQNEAQ (reference sequence). DNA of the CDR3: TGTGCCAGCAGCTTACCTGGGACCCCCGAAGAGACCCAGTACTTC. Protein: CASSLPGTPEETQYF.

The chain recombines TRBV6-1 with TRBJ2-1, with TRBD2 matching over 11 bases. This CDR3 is built from 14 residues. In germline, CDR1 is MNHNS, CDR2 SASEGT. V dropped 4 bases and J dropped 9; count of bases not matched to a gene: 5. This CDR3 reads CASSVSGRVGEQFF. The CDR3 DNA reads as TGTGCCAGCAGTGTTAGCGGGAGGGTAGGTGAGCAGTTCTTC.

V usage is TRBV19 and J usage is TRBJ2-7; TRBD1 might be the D (5 bases). The V end was cut by 3 bases, the J end by 3 bases, with 15 bases between. Per germline, CDR1 LNHDA and CDR2 SQIVND (reference sequence). The CDR3 spans 15 residues. The CDR3 loop is CASSIADSQGYEQYF. The CDR3 coding sequence is TGTGCCAGTAGTATCGCTGACAGCCAGGGCTACGAGCAGTACTTC.

On this clonotype: One junction end disagrees with the germline gene, perhaps due to a read error. The chain is built from TRBV10-3 and TRBJ2-5; D remains unclear. The CDR3 contains 13 residues. Germline CDR1 ENHRY, CDR2 SYGVKD. Here the CDR3 DNA reads TGTGCCACCACGGGCCACACCCAAGAGTCCCAGTACTTC. Its translation is CATTGHTQESQYF.

This clonotype showed up just a few times. CDR3 amino acids: CASSQAGTDYEQYF. CDR3 DNA sequence: TGTGCCAGCAGCCAAGCCGGGACTGACTACGAGCAGTACTTC. This chain links TRBV4-2 with TRBJ2-7, with a weak D call TRBD2 (6 bases). Trimming shortened V by 1 base and J by 3 bases, and 10 bases separated the two germline ends. Germline CDR1 is LGHNA and CDR2 is YNFKEQ. The length of the CDR3 is 14 residues.

This clonotype appeared a few times. The gene calls are TRBV7-9 and TRBJ2-5, with D possibly being TRBD1 (6 bases). The CDR3 has 17 amino acids. Germline-derived CDR1 and CDR2 are SEHNR and FQNEAQ (reference sequence). Deletions cut 3 bases from V and 3 bases from J, with 20 bases between. For the CDR3, the DNA is TGTGCCAGCAGCTTTTTCCCAACAGGGAACTCAAAAGAGACCCAGTACTTC. It yields the protein CASSFFPTGNSKETQYF.